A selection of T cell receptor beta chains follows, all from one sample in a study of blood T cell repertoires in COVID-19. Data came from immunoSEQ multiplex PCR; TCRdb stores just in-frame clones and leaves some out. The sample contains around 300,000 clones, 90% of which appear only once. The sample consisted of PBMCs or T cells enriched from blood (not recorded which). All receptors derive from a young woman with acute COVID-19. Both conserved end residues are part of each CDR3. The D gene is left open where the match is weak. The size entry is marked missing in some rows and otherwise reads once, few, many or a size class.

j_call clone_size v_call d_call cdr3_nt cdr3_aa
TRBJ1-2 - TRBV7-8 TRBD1 TGTGCCAGCAGACCGACAGGGGCCGGCTACACCTTC CASRPTGAGYTF
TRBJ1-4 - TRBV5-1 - TGCGCCAGCAGCTTAGGGGGATTGGATGAAAAACTGTTTTTT CASSLGGLDEKLFF
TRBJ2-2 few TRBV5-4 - TGTGCCAGCAGCTTGACCGAGGAGGGCGGGGAGCTGTTTTTT CASSLTEEGGELFF
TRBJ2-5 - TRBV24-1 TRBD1 TGTGCCACCAGTGATAGTACAGGGGGGTACCAAGAGACCCAGTACTTC CATSDSTGGYQETQYF
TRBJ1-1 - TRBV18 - TGTGCCAGCTCAGATGGACAGAACACTGAAGCTTTCTTT CASSDGQNTEAFF
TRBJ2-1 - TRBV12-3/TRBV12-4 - TGTGCCAGCAGTTTCGGTACACAGGGACAGTTCTTC CASSFGTQGQFF
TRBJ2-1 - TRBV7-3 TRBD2 TGTGCCAGCAGCTTAACGGGACTAGCGGACAATGAGCAGTTCTTC CASSLTGLADNEQFF
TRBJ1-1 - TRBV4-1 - TGCGCCAGCAGCCAAGAACAGAGATCGACACAAGTAGCTTTCTTT CASSQEQRSTQVAFF
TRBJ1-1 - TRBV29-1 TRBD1 TGCAGCGCTGACAGGGGGAACACTGAAGCTTTCTTT CSADRGNTEAFF
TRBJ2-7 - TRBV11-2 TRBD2 TGTGCCAGCAGCTTAAATAGAGGGACTAGCGGGAGGGCCGTGGGAGAGCAGTACTTC CASSLNRGTSGRAVGEQYF
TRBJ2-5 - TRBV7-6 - TGTGCCAGCAGCTTAGAGGTTGACGGAGCAGAGACCCAGTACTTC CASSLEVDGAETQYF
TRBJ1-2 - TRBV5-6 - TGTGCCAGCAGCCTACTTAACTATGGCTACACCTTC CASSLLNYGYTF
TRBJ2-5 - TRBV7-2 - TGTGCCAGCAGCCCGGGGGGCAGGGCTTGGGAGACCCAGTACTTC CASSPGGRAWETQYF
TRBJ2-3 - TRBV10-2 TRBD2 TGCGCCAGCAGTGATTTACCCGGGACTAGCGGATCCACAGATACGCAGTATTTT CASSDLPGTSGSTDTQYF
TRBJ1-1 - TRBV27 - TGTGCCAGCAGCCGCGGGGGGAACACTGAAGCTTTCTTT CASSRGGNTEAFF
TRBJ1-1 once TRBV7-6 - TGTGCCAGCTCCCTCCCTGGAGGTGAAGCTTTCTTT CASSLPGGEAFF
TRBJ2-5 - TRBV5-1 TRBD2 TGCGCCAGCAGCCCAGGACTAGCGGGACAAGAGACCCAGTACTTC CASSPGLAGQETQYF
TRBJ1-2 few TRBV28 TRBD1 TGTGCCAGCAGTCCAGGGGGAACTAACTATGGCTACACCTTC CASSPGGTNYGYTF
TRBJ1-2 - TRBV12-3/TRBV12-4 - TGTGCCAGCAGTTTATACGCGGCGGGGGGCTACACCTTC CASSLYAAGGYTF
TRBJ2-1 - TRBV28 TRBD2 TGTGCCAGCAGTCCTAGCGGGAGGGCCTACAATGAGCAGTTCTTC CASSPSGRAYNEQFF
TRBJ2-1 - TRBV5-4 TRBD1 TGTGCCAGCAGCTCCGAGCCGGGACAGGGATACAATGAGCAGTTCTTC CASSSEPGQGYNEQFF
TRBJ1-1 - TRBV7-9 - TGTGCCAGCAGCTTAGATTATTGGCAGAACACTGAAGCTTTCTTT CASSLDYWQNTEAFF
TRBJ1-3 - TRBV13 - TGTGCCAGCAGCCGCGATTCCTCTGGAAACACCATATATTTT CASSRDSSGNTIYF
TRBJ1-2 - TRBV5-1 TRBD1 TGCGCCAGCAGCGTGGGACAGGGGACGGGTGGCTACACCTTC CASSVGQGTGGYTF
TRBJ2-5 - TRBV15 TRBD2 TGTGCCACCAGCAGAGTCCGGGAGGGAGAGACCCAGTACTTC CATSRVREGETQYF
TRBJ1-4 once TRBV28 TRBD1 TGTGCCAGCAATCTAGCCGGGACAGGGGGTGAAAAACTGTTTTTT CASNLAGTGGEKLFF
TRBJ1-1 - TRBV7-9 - TGTGCCAGCAGCTTCTCACCAGGTTATGAAGCTTTCTTT CASSFSPGYEAFF
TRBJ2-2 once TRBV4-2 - TGTGCCAGCAGCCAAGATACCCACTTCGGGGGGCTTGACACCGGGGAGCTGTTTTTT CASSQDTHFGGLDTGELFF
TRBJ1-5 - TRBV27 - TGTGCCAGCAGCCCCAGGGACTCGGGGGGTCAGCCCCAGCATTTT CASSPRDSGGQPQHF
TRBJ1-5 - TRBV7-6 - TGTGCCAGCAGCTTAGGGCAGGGGCTCCTTGGGGGGCCCCAGCATTTT CASSLGQGLLGGPQHF
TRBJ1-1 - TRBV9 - TGTGCCAGCAGCGTAGAAAGTTACATGAACACTGAAGCTTTCTTT CASSVESYMNTEAFF
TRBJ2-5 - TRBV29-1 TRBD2 TGCAGCGTTAGGTGGCTAGCGGGGATCCAAGAGACCCAGTACTTC CSVRWLAGIQETQYF
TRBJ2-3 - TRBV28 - TGTGCCAGCAGTTTCCGCGGGGTCACAGATACGCAGTATTTT CASSFRGVTDTQYF
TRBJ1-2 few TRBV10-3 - TGTGCCATCACTCCGGGACAATCAAACTATGGCTACACCTTC CAITPGQSNYGYTF
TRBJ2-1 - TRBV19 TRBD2 TGTGCCAGTAGTGGACTAGCGGGAACTAATGAGCAGTTCTTC CASSGLAGTNEQFF
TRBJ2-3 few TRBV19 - TGTGCCAGTAGTCCGACGGGCAGCTTAAGGGGTACGCAGTATTTT CASSPTGSLRGTQYF
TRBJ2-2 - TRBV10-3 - TGTGCCATCAGTGATAACGGGGGGAACACCGGGGAGCTGTTTTTT CAISDNGGNTGELFF
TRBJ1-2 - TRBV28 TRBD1 TGTGCCAGCAGTATCGGGACAGGGGAGGTGGATGGCTACACCTTC CASSIGTGEVDGYTF
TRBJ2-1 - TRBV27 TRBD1 TGTGCCAGCATGGGGACAGGGTGGGGTGAGCAGTTCTTC CASMGTGWGEQFF
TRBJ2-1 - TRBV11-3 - TGTGCCAGCAGCTTAGGATCCGGGGTTTTCGGTGAGCAGTTCTTC CASSLGSGVFGEQFF
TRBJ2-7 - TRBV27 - TGTGCCAGCAGTTCCGGGATCTCGTTTGCCCTCTACGAGCAGTACTTC CASSSGISFALYEQYF
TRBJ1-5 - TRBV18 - TGTGCCAGCTCACCATCCCCGACAGGAAAAAGTCAGCCCCAGCATTTT CASSPSPTGKSQPQHF
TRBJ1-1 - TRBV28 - TGTGCCAGCAGCCTGACACGGAGGATGAACACTGAAGCTTTCTTT CASSLTRRMNTEAFF
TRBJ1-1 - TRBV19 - TGTGCCAGTAGTCCCCCAGTGAACACTGAAGCTTTCTTT CASSPPVNTEAFF
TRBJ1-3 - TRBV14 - TGTGCCAGCAGCCAAGGGCCAACAGGGAGAGGAAACACCATATATTTT CASSQGPTGRGNTIYF
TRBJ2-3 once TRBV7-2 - TGTGCCAGCAGATCAATCACAGATACGCAGTATTTT CASRSITDTQYF